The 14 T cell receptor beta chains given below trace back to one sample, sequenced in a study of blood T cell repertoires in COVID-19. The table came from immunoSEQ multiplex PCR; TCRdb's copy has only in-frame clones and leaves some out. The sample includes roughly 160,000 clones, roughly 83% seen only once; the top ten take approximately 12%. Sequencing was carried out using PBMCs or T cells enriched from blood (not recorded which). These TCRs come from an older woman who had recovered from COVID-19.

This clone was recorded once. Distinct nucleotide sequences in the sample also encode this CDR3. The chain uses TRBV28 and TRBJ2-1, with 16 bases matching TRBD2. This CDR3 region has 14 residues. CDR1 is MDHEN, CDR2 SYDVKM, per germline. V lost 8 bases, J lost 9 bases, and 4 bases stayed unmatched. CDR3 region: CASGTSGRAGEQFF. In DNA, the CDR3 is TGTGCCAGCGGGACTAGCGGGAGGGCCGGTGAGCAGTTCTTC.

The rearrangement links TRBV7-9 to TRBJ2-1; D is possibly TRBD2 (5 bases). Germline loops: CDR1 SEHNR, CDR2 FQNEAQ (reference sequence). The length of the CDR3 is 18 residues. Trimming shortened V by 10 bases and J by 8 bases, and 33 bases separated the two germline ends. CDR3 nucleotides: TGTGCCAACCAAGAAATTCTCACGAGGGAAAGCCGAAAGGATGAGCAGTTCTTC. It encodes CANQEILTRESRKDEQFF.

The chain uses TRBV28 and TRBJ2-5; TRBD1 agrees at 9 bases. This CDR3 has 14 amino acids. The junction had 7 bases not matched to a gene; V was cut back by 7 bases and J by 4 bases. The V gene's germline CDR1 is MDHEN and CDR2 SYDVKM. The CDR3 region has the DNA TGTGCCAGCACTAGGGACAGGGTGCGAGAGACCCAGTACTTC. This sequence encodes CASTRDRVRETQYF.

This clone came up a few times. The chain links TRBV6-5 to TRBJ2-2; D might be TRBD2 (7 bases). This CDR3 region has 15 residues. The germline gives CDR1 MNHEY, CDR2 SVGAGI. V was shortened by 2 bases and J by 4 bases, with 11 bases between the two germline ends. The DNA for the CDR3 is TGTGCCAGCAGTTACCGGGGGGCGGGCACCGGGGAGCTGTTTTTT. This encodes CASSYRGAGTGELFF.

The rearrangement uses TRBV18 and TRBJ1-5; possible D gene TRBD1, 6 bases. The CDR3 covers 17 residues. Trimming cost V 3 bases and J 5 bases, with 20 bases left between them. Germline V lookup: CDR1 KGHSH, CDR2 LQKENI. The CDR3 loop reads CASSPASTGRGDQPQHF. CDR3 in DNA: TGTGCCAGCTCACCGGCCTCAACAGGGAGGGGGGATCAGCCCCAGCATTTT.

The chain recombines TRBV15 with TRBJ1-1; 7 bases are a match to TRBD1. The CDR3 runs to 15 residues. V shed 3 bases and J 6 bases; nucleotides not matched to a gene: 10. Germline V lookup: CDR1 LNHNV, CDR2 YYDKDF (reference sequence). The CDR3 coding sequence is TGTGCCACCAGCAGTCCGACAGGGCCCAGGGCTGAAGCTTTCTTT. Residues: CATSSPTGPRAEAFF.

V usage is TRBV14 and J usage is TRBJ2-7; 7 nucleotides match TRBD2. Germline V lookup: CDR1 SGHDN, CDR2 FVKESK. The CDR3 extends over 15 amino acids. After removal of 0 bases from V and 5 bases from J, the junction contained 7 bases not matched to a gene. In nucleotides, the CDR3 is TGTGCCAGCAGCCAAGATCTTGGGAGGGCCGACGAGCAGTACTTC. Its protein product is CASSQDLGRADEQYF.

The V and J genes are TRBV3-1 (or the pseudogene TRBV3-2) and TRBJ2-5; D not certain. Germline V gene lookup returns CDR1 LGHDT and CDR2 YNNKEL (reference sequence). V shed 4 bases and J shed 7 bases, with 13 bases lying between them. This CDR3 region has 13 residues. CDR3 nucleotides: TGTGCCAGCAGCCTGCAACCCTCCGGGACCCAGTACTTC. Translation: CASSLQPSGTQYF.

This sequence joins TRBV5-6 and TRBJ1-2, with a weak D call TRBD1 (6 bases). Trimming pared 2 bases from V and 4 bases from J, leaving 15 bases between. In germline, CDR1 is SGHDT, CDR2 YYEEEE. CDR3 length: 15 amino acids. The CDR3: CASSFLNRVSYGYTF. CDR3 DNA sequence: TGTGCCAGCAGCTTTCTAAACAGGGTGAGCTATGGCTACACCTTC.

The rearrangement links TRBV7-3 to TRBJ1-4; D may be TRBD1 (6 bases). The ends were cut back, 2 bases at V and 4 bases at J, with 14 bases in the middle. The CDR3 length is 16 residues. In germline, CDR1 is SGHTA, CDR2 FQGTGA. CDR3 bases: TGTGCCAGCAGCTTATCCCCGGGGGGCTTTAATGAAAAACTGTTTTTT. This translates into CASSLSPGGFNEKLFF. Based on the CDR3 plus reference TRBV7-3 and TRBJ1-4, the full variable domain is GAGVSQTPSNKVTEKGKYVELRCDPISGHTALYWYRQSLGQGPEFLIYFQGTGAADDSGLPNDRFFAVRPEGSVSTLKIQRTERGDSAVYLCASSLSPGGFNEKLFFGSGTQLSVL.

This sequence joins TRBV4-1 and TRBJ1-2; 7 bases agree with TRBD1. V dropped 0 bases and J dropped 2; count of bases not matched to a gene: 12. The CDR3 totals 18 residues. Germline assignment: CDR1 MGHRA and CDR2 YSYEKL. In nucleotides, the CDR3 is TGCGCCAGCAGCCAAGAAGGGGTAAGGGGGCCCGGGAACTATGGCTACACCTTC. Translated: CASSQEGVRGPGNYGYTF.

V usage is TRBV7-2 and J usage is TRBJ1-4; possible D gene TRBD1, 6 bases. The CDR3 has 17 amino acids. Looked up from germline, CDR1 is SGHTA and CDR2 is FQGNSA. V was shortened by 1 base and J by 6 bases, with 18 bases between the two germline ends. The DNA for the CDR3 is TGTGCCAGCAGCTTAGTCGACCATGGGGGCAATGATGAAAAACTGTTTTTT. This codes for CASSLVDHGGNDEKLFF.

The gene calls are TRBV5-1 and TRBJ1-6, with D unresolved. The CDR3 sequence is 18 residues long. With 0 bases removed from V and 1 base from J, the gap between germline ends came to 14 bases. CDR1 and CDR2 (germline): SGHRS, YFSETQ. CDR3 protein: CASSLGPAGGSYNSPLHF. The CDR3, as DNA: TGCGCCAGCAGCTTGGGCCCAGCGGGAGGGTCCTATAATTCACCCCTCCACTTT.

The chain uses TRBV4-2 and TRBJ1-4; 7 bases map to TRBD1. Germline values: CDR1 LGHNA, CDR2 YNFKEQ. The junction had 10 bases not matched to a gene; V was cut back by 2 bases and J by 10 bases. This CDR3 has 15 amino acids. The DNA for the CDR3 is TGTGCCAGCAGCCAACCGGGGGACAGCAAGGGAAAACTGTTTTTT. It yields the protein CASSQPGDSKGKLFF.